This T cell receptor (beta chain) was sequenced in a study of post-analysis software for immune sequencing data. Study-wide context: The study covered relapsing-remitting, secondary progressive and progressive-relapsing courses of multiple sclerosis.

In its sample, this clonotype was seen many times. Its target is unknown. Study-level points and caveats: Multiple sclerosis patients showed significantly lower normalized Chao1 diversity than controls did. Strong co-clustering by F measure linked samples that shared a preparation batch. Compared with controls, patients had more of five TRBV segments, including TRBV5-6, TRBV5-1 and TRBV20-1.

The CDR3 consists of 15 residues. The V and J ends lost 6 bases and 1 base, in that order; junction bases with no gene match: 6. Per germline, CDR1 MNHEY and CDR2 SVGAGI. TCR beta libraries were prepared from cDNA with unique molecular identifiers. TCRdb re-called the PCR reads with MiXCR, one entry per CDR3 protein. Among hundreds of thousands of distinct CDR3 sequences, 30% were seen once, and the ten largest hold around 0.56%. This clonotype was obtained from a girl aged 5-17 years with multiple sclerosis. The rearrangement joins TRBV6-5 to TRBJ1-5; TRBD1 matches at 7 bases. The sample comprised blood. The CDR3 spells CASSWTGGSNQPQHF. CDR3 bases: TGTGCCAGCAGCTGGACAGGTGGGAGCAATCAGCCCCAGCATTTT.